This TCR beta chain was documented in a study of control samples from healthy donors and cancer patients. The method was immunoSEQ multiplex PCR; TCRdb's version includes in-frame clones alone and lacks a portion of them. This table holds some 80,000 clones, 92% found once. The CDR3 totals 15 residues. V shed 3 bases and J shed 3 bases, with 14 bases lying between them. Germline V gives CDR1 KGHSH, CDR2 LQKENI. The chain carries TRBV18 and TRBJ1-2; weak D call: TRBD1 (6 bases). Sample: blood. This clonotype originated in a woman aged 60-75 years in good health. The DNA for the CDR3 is TGTGCCAGCTCACCGACCCTAGGGGGTTACTATGGCTACACCTTC. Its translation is CASSPTLGGYYGYTF.